The entry below gives a single T cell receptor beta chain sequence along with its context. This entry belongs to a study of patients and donors after allogeneic stem cell transplantation. V shed 3 bases and J shed 5 bases, with 17 bases lying between them. The CDR3 loop spans 15 amino acids. Per the germline V gene, CDR1 is SEHNR and CDR2 is FQNEAQ (reference sequence). Each CDR3 protein is one row after TCRdb ran MiXCR on the RT-PCR reads. The repertoire holds 45,000 to 65,000 distinct CDR3 sequences, with 13% as singletons. The specimen sequenced was blood, either unsorted or a sorted T cell fraction (not recorded which). The TCR sequence derives from a human donor who was either an allogeneic HSCT recipient or a stem cell or donor lymphocyte infusion donor (not recorded which). It is not recorded whose cells these are; they may come from a transplant donor. The genes are TRBV7-9 and TRBJ2-7; TRBD2 is a possible D gene (6 bases). The CDR3 reads CASSLGGEGIHEQYF. CDR3 DNA: TGTGCCAGCAGCTTGGGAGGAGAGGGCATCCACGAGCAGTACTTC.